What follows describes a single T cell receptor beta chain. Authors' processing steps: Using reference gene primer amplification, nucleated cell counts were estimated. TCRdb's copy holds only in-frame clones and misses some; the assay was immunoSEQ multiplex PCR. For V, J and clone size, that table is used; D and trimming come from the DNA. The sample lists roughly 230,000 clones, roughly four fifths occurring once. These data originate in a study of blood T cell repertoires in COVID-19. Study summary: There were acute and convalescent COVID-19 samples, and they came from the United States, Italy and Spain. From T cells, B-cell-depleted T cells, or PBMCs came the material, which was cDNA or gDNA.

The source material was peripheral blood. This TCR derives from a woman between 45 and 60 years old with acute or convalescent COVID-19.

In nucleotides, the CDR3 is TGTGCCACCAGCAGAAGGGACAGGTACTACGAGCAGTACTTC. Protein product: CATSRRDRYYEQYF. This chain links TRBV15 with TRBJ2-7, with 8 bases identical to TRBD1. V shed 2 bases, J shed 3 bases, and the junction held 3 bases outside the gene matches. Germline V CDR1 and CDR2: LNHNV, YYDKDF (reference sequence). CDR3 size: 14 residues.